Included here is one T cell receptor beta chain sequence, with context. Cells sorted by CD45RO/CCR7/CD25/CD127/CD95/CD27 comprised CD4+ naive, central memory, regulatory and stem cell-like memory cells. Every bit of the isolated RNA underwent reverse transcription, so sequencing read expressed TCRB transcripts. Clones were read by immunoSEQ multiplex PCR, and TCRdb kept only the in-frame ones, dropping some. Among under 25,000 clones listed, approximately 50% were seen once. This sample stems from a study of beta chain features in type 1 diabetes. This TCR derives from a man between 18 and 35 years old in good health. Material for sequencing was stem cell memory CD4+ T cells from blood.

The CDR3 spells CASSSRDRGLYEQFF. As DNA, the CDR3 is TGTGCCAGCAGCTCCCGGGACAGGGGGTTGTATGAGCAGTTCTTC. The chain combines TRBV7-2 with TRBJ2-1; TRBD1 matches at 11 bases. Germline V gives CDR1 SGHTA, CDR2 FQGNSA. The junction had 7 bases not matched to a gene; V was cut back by 4 bases and J by 8 bases. The CDR3 spans 15 residues.